These 26 T cell receptor beta chains came from one sample sequenced in a study of T cell clonality in common variable immunodeficiency. Produced via immunoSEQ multiplex PCR; TCRdb's table is partial and in-frame only. The data show about 35,000 clones, with none appearing a single time. The sequenced sample was peripheral blood mononuclear cells. The source of these receptors is a person between 18 and 75 years old in good health.

This clone appeared many times. The observed sequence ends 3 residues before the CDR3 terminus, with the missing tail filled in from the germline J gene. The chain couples TRBV4-1 to TRBJ1-1, with TRBD1 as a possible D gene (5 bases). This CDR3 has 18 amino acids. Germline CDR1 is MGHRA and CDR2 is YSYEKL. The V end was cut by 4 bases, the J end by 1 base, with 22 bases between. The CDR3 DNA, read in part, is TGCGCCAGCAGCCCCCAAGGCGGCAGGGACTCGCCGAACACTGAA. This gives the protein CASSPQGGRDSPNTE. The whole CDR3 is CASSPQGGRDSPNTEAFF.

This clone was seen repeatedly, ten times or more. The observed sequence ends 3 residues before the CDR3 terminus, with the missing tail filled in from the germline J gene. The chain has TRBV5-8 and TRBJ2-2, with TRBD2 matching 7 bases. This CDR3 comprises 15 residues. Germline loops: CDR1 SGHTS, CDR2 YDEGEE. The V gene end was trimmed by 5 bases and the J gene end by 6 bases; junction bases not matched to a gene: 10. Incomplete CDR3 DNA: TGTGCCAGCAGTCGCAGACTAGCTAGGGCCGGGGAG. Translated: CASSRRLARAGE. The full CDR3 is CASSRRLARAGELFF.

The sample holds many counts of this clone. Coverage ceases 3 residues before the CDR3 finishes, and the germline J gene fills in the end. The chain recombines TRBV7-9 with TRBJ2-6; D call uncertain. Germline loops: CDR1 SEHNR, CDR2 FQNEAQ (reference sequence). Trimming removed 4 bases from V and 0 bases from J, with 4 bases in between. The CDR3 has 14 amino acids. This chain's CDR3 is CASSSGSGANVLTF. The sequenced part of the CDR3 DNA is TGTGCCAGCAGCTCGGGCTCTGGGGCCAACGTC.

This clone showed up many times. The read ends 3 residues early relative to the CDR3; the germline J gene fills the gap. V is TRBV9 and J is TRBJ2-7; 11 bases are shared with TRBD2. There are 15 residues in the CDR3. Germline-derived CDR1 and CDR2 are SGDLS and YYNGEE. V was clipped by 0 bases and J by 5 bases; unmatched bases: 4. The sequenced part of the CDR3 DNA is TGTGCCAGCAGCGTAGCTAGCGGGAGGATCGACGAG. Translation gives CASSVASGRIDE. In full, the CDR3 reads CASSVASGRIDEQYF.

In the case of this clone: The CDR3 end falls 3 residues outside the read, so it is completed with the germline J gene. V is TRBV18 and J is TRBJ1-2, with a possible D match to TRBD1 (5 bases). Germline loops: CDR1 KGHSH, CDR2 LQKENI. The CDR3 runs 16 residues. The DNA read from the CDR3 is TGTGCCAGCTCACCCCCGGGACTAGCAAGCACAGATACC. It yields the protein CASSPPGLASTDT. The full CDR3 is CASSPPGLASTDTYTF.

This clone was seen many times. The read ends 3 residues early relative to the CDR3; the germline J gene fills the gap. The rearrangement joins TRBV18 to TRBJ2-7; TRBD2 aligns across 9 bases. J was trimmed by 4 bases and V by 3 bases; bases with no gene match: 7. This CDR3 contains 15 residues. Germline V gives CDR1 KGHSH, CDR2 LQKENI. The CDR3 DNA, read in part, is TGTGCCAGCTCACCTCTAGCGGGATCAGATTACGAG. Translating it yields CASSPLAGSDYE. The whole CDR3 is CASSPLAGSDYEQYF.

This clone has at least ten counts. CDR3 DNA (partial): TGCGCCAGCAGCTTGCAGGAGAGTGAAAAA. It codes for CASSLQESEK. In full, the CDR3 reads CASSLQESEKLFF. J is TRBJ1-4 and V is TRBV5-1; no clear D. Read coverage stops 3 residues before the CDR3 terminus; the germline J gene supplies the remainder. The CDR3 consists of 13 residues. From germline, CDR1 is SGHRS and CDR2 YFSETQ. Trimming left V 1 base short and J 7 bases short, with 8 bases between.

This clone was detected ten times or more. The read terminates 3 residues ahead of where the CDR3 ends, so the germline J gene completes it. This CDR3 is also generated by other DNA sequences in the sample. The chain joins TRBV30 to TRBJ1-5, with 7 bases aligning to TRBD1. The CDR3 runs 13 residues. With 2 bases clipped from V and 4 bases from J, the junction kept 2 bases outside the gene matches. Germline V CDR1 and CDR2: GTSNPN, SVGIG (reference sequence). The sequenced part of the CDR3 DNA is TGTGCCTGGAGTCCGACAGGGAATCAGCCC. Its protein is CAWSPTGNQP. From start to end, the CDR3 is CAWSPTGNQPQHF.

This clone was found many times. The read is 3 residues too short to cover the CDR3 end, so that end is filled in from the germline J gene. The chain carries TRBV29-1 and TRBJ1-2, with TRBD1 matching over 8 bases. Trimming removed 6 bases from V and 3 bases from J; junction bases left unmatched: 9. Germline V gives CDR1 SQVTM, CDR2 ANQGSEA. This CDR3 region has 14 residues. The part of the CDR3 DNA that was read is TGCAGCGTCTCGTTCGGACAGGGCCACTATGGC. Translated, it gives CSVSFGQGHYG. The CDR3, in full, reads CSVSFGQGHYGYTF.

This clone was picked up many times. Read sequence stops 3 residues before the CDR3 end, and the germline J gene provides the missing end. V is TRBV10-3 and J is TRBJ2-7; D gene unclear. Germline-derived CDR1 and CDR2 are ENHRY and SYGVKD. V was shortened by 2 bases and J by 3 bases, with 14 bases between the two germline ends. CDR3 length: 15 residues. Incomplete CDR3 DNA: TGTGCCATCAGTGAGCTTATCCTAGGTCGCTACGAG. Amino acid sequence: CAISELILGRYE. The whole CDR3 sequence is CAISELILGRYEQYF.

There are many counts of this clone. The observed sequence ends 3 residues before the CDR3 terminus, with the missing tail filled in from the germline J gene. This chain uses TRBV12-3 or TRBV12-4 with TRBJ2-2; D is possibly TRBD1 (5 bases). V dropped 1 base and J dropped 5 bases, with 14 bases sitting between them. This CDR3 is 16 amino acids long. CDR3 sequence reads: CASSLGQPLGTGELFF. The part of the CDR3 DNA that was read is TGTGCCAGCAGTTTAGGACAGCCTCTGGGGACCGGGGAG.

On this clone: The CDR3 end falls 3 residues outside the read, so it is completed with the germline J gene. This chain joins TRBV6-1 and TRBJ2-2, with D possibly being TRBD1 (5 bases). The CDR3 length is 15 residues. CDR1 is MNHNS and CDR2 is SASEGT in the germline V gene. CDR3 DNA (partial): TGTGCCAGCAGTGAATTGGGTCAGGGCGGTTCACCG. This codes for CASSELGQGGSP. The whole CDR3 is CASSELGQGGSPLFF.

Ten or more counts support this clone. Sequencing ends 3 residues short of the CDR3 end; the germline J gene provides the rest. The V gene is TRBV5-1, the J gene TRBJ2-2; maybe TRBD1 (7 bases). Trimming left V 4 bases short and J 4 bases short, with 20 bases between. The CDR3 runs to 17 residues. The V gene's germline CDR1 is SGHRS and CDR2 YFSETQ. The CDR3 loop is CASSVGQGGSGTGELFF. The sequenced CDR3 bases are TGCGCCAGCAGCGTGGGTCAGGGGGGATCGGGCACCGGGGAG.

This clone has ten or more counts. The read comes to an end 3 residues before the CDR3 does, leaving the germline J gene to fill in the end. This rearrangement joins TRBV29-1 to TRBJ1-1; 8 bases line up with TRBD1. The CDR3 has 12 residues. Germline CDR1 is SQVTM and CDR2 is ANQGSEA. The sequenced CDR3 bases are TGCAGCGTTGCCAGGGAGGGGACAGGA. Translating gives CSVAREGTG. The CDR3 in full is CSVAREGTGAFF.

This clone was counted many times. The CDR3 end is not reached by the read, which stops 3 residues before it; the germline J gene fills it in. V usage is TRBV27 and J usage is TRBJ1-1; 8 positions match TRBD1. V lost 6 bases and J lost 3; bases outside the gene matches: 6. Germline values: CDR1 MNHEY, CDR2 SMNVEV (reference sequence). The CDR3 runs to 14 residues. The DNA read from the CDR3 is TGTGCCAGCAGCACCTCAGGGGGCTACACTGAA. This encodes CASSTSGGYTE. The whole CDR3 protein reads CASSTSGGYTEAFF.

This clone occurred many times. A read error may account for a junction end that differs from germline. The missing CDR3 end, 3 residues past where the read stops, is filled in from the germline J gene. V usage is TRBV7-7 and J usage is TRBJ2-5, with TRBD2 identical over 7 bases. The CDR3 length is 14 residues. The V gene's germline CDR1 is SSHAT and CDR2 FNYEAQ (reference sequence). The CDR3 sequence: CASSLGGKMGTQYF. The CDR3 DNA, read in part, is TGTGCTAGCAGCTTGGGGGGGAAAATGGGGACC. The whole variable domain, remainder taken from reference TRBV7-7 and TRBJ2-5, is GAGVSQSPRYKVTKRGQDVTLRCDPISSHATLYWYQQALGQGPEFLTYFNYEAQPDKSGLPSDRFSAERPEGSISTLTIQRTEQRDSAMYRCASSLGGKMGTQYFGPGTRLLVL.

This clone was counted many times. The read stops 3 residues short of the end of the CDR3; the missing end is completed from the germline J gene. The J gene is TRBJ2-7, the V gene TRBV6-1, with a tentative D call TRBD1 (6 bases). CDR1 is MNHNS, CDR2 SASEGT, per germline. V lost 3 bases, J lost 6 bases, and 12 bases lay in between. The CDR3 extends over 13 amino acids. CDR3 in amino acids: CASSDYREGEQYF. CDR3 bases read: TGTGCCAGCAGTGACTACAGGGAAGGCGAG.

This clone was observed many times. CDR3 protein: CASSPGTGKGETQYF. The CDR3 bases that were read are TGCGCCAGCAGCCCCGGGACAGGGAAGGGAGAGACC. J is TRBJ2-5 and V is TRBV5-1; 9 bases map to TRBD1. The CDR3 end lies 3 residues beyond the end of the read and is filled in from the germline J gene. V shed 4 bases, J shed 4 bases, and the junction held 8 bases outside the gene matches. The CDR3 runs to 15 residues. Germline CDR1 is SGHRS and CDR2 is YFSETQ.

This clone occurred many times. The read gets to within 3 residues of the CDR3 end, and the germline J gene fills in the rest. The chain joins TRBV4-2 to TRBJ2-2; tentative D call: TRBD2 (5 bases). Trimming cost V 0 bases and J 7 bases, with 6 bases left between them. This CDR3 spans 13 amino acids. Germline V lookup: CDR1 LGHNA, CDR2 YNFKEQ. The part of the CDR3 DNA that was read is TGTGCCAGCAGCCAAGATCGGGGCGGGGAG. Protein sequence: CASSQDRGGE. The whole CDR3 sequence is CASSQDRGGELFF.

This clone came up many times. The sequenced part of the CDR3 DNA is TGTGCCAGCAGCCCTAGCAGGGGGGCCAACGTC. It translates to CASSPSRGANV. The full CDR3 protein reads CASSPSRGANVLTF. The rearrangement joins TRBV7-8 to TRBJ2-6; D is perhaps TRBD2 (5 bases). The sequence runs out 3 residues before the end of the CDR3; the remainder is reconstructed from the germline J gene. This CDR3 has 14 amino acids. Germline-derived CDR1 and CDR2 are SGHVS and FQNEAQ. Between the trimmed V and J ends, which lost 5 bases and 4 bases, there was a span of 9 bases. Full variable domain (rest looked up from reference TRBV7-8 and TRBJ2-6): GAGVSQSPRYKVAKRGQDVALRCDPISGHVSLFWYQQALGQGPEFLTYFQNEAQLDKSGLPSDRFFAERPEGSVSTLKIQRTQQEDSAVYLCASSPSRGANVLTFGAGSRLTVL.

This clone was counted ten times or more. The read stops 3 residues short of the end of the CDR3; the missing end is completed from the germline J gene. This chain uses TRBV20-1 with TRBJ2-1; no clear D gene. Germline-derived CDR1 and CDR2 are DFQATT and SNEGSKA (reference sequence). The CDR3 is 15 amino acids. Trimming took 4 bases from V and 2 from J, leaving 15 bases between them. CDR3 in amino acids: CSATLLRITYNEQFF. CDR3 DNA, as far as it was read: TGCAGTGCTACCCTATTGCGGATCACCTACAATGAG.

Turning to this clone: The DNA ends 3 residues before the CDR3 does, and the rest of the CDR3 is filled in from the germline J gene. This rearrangement joins TRBV7-9 to TRBJ1-1, with a weak D call TRBD1 (5 bases). In germline, CDR1 is SEHNR, CDR2 FQNEAQ (reference sequence). The CDR3 length is 14 residues. Trimming pared 5 bases from V and 4 bases from J, leaving 14 bases between. The covered CDR3 bases are TGTGCCAGCAGCCCCTTGGGGGGGGGCACTGAA. It is translated as CASSPLGGGTE. The full CDR3 reads CASSPLGGGTEAFF.

This clone has a count of ten or more. The read falls 3 residues short of the CDR3 end, and the missing part is taken from the germline J gene. V and J are TRBV19 and TRBJ1-1; D gene uncertain. Germline CDR1 reads LNHDA; CDR2 reads SQIVND (reference sequence). Deletions cut 3 bases from V and 2 bases from J, with 7 bases between. The CDR3 totals 13 residues. CDR3 bases read: TGTGCCAGTAGTATCTTTACTAACACTGAA. The encoded protein is CASSIFTNTE. The full CDR3 protein reads CASSIFTNTEAFF.

This clone was seen at least ten times. The read is 3 residues too short to cover the CDR3 end, so that end is filled in from the germline J gene. J is TRBJ2-3 and V is TRBV20-1; TRBD1 agrees at 10 bases. The V and J ends lost 2 bases and 3 bases, in that order; junction bases with no gene match: 5. The germline V gene has CDR1 DFQATT and CDR2 SNEGSKA (reference sequence). This CDR3 is 15 amino acids long. The CDR3 DNA, read in part, is TGCAGTGCTAGAAGGGGACAGGGGAAAACAGATACG. This codes for CSARRGQGKTDT. The whole CDR3 sequence is CSARRGQGKTDTQYF.

This clone has a count of ten or more. The read comes to an end 3 residues before the CDR3 does, leaving the germline J gene to fill in the end. The chain uses TRBV18 and TRBJ2-3; TRBD2 agrees at 7 bases. Trimming at V came to 1 base and at J to 0 bases, leaving 4 bases not matched to a gene. The CDR3 is 16 amino acids. Germline V CDR1 and CDR2: KGHSH, LQKENI. The sequenced CDR3 bases are TGTGCCAGCTCACCACTGGGTAGCGGGAGCACAGATACG. Translated: CASSPLGSGSTDT. The full CDR3 protein reads CASSPLGSGSTDTQYF.

This clone was found many times. The read finishes 3 residues shy of the CDR3 end, and the germline J gene is used to complete it. This chain links TRBV12-3 or TRBV12-4 with TRBJ1-5; tentatively, D is TRBD1 (6 bases). The ends were cut back, 1 base at V and 9 bases at J, with 10 bases in the middle. This CDR3 is built from 13 residues. The CDR3 sequence is CASSLGGLGPQHF. CDR3 bases read: TGTGCCAGCAGTTTAGGGGGGCTAGGGCCC.